This T cell receptor (beta chain) was captured in a study of blood T cell repertoires in COVID-19. For the study at large: Donors in the United States, Italy and Spain gave samples during acute or convalescent COVID-19. Nucleic acid was either cDNA or gDNA, and it came from T cells, B-cell-depleted T cells, or PBMCs.

In the original workflow: Researchers report that nucleated cell counts were estimated from reference gene primer amplification. Clones were sequenced by immunoSEQ multiplex PCR, and TCRdb holds only the in-frame ones, with some missing. From that table come the V and J calls and clone size; the DNA was used to work out D and trimming. The sample includes approximately 130,000 clones, around 83% of them seen just once. Trimming shortened V by 8 bases and J by 4 bases, and 11 bases separated the two germline ends. There are 12 residues in the CDR3. The TCR originated in a human donor in a cohort sampled during active COVID-19. The chain recombines TRBV12-3 or TRBV12-4 with TRBJ2-5; D uncertain. Sequenced material: peripheral blood. The CDR3 nucleotides read TGTGCCAGCTTAAAAACACCAGAGACCCAGTACTTC. Translating gives CASLKTPETQYF.